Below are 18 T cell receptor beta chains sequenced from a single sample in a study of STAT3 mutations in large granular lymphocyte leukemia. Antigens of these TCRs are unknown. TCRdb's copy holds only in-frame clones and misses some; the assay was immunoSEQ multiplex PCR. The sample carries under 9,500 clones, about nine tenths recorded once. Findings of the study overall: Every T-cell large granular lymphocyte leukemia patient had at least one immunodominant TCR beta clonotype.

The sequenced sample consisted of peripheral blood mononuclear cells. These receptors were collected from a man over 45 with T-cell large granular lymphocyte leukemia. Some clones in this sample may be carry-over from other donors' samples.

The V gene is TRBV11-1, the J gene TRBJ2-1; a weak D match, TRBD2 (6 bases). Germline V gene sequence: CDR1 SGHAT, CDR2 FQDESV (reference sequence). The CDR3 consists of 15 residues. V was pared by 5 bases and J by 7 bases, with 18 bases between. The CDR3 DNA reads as TGTGCCAGCAGCCCGGTGGTAGGGAGGTGGAATGAGCAGTTCTTC. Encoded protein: CASSPVVGRWNEQFF.

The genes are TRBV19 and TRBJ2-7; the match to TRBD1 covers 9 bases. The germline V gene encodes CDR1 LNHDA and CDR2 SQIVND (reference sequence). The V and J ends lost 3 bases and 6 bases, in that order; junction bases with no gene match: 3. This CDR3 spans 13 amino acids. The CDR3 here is CASSIGTGTEQYF. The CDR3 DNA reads TGTGCCAGTAGTATCGGGACAGGGACCGAGCAGTACTTC.

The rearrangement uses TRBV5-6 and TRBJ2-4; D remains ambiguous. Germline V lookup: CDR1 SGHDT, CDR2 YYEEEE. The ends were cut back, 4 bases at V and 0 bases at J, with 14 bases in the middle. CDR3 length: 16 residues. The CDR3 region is CASSQMTSLAKNIQYF. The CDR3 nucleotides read TGTGCCAGCAGCCAAATGACGAGCCTAGCCAAAAACATTCAGTACTTC.

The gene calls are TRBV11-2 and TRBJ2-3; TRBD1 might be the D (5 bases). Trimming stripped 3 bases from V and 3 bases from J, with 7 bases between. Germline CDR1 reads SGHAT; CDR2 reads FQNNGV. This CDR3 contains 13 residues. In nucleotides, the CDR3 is TGTGCCAGCAGCTTTCGACAGACAGATACGCAGTATTTT. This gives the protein CASSFRQTDTQYF.

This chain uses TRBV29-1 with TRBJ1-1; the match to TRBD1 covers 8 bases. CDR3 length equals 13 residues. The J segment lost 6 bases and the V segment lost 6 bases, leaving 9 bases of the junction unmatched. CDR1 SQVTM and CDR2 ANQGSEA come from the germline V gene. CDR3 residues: CSVQGQGGPEAFF. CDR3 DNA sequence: TGCAGCGTGCAAGGACAGGGAGGACCTGAAGCTTTCTTT.

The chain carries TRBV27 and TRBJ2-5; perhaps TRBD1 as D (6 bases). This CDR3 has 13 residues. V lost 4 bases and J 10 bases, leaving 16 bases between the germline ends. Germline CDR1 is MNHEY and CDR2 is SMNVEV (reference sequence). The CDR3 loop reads CASSSLRQDSQYF. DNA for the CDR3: TGTGCCAGCAGTTCCCTCCGACAGGACAGCCAGTACTTC.

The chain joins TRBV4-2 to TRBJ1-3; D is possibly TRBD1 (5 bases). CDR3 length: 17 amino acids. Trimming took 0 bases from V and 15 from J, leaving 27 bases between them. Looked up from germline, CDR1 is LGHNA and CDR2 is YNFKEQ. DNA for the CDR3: TGTGCCAGCAGCCAAGATCCGACCACCGCGCGGGGGGAAGTCACATATTTT. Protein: CASSQDPTTARGEVTYF.

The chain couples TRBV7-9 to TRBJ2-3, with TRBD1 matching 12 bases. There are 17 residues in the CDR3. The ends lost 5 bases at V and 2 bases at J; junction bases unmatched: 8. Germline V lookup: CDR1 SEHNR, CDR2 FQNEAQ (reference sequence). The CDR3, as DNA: TGTGCCAGCAGCACCGGGACAGGGGGCGCCGACACAGATACGCAGTATTTT. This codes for CASSTGTGGADTDTQYF.

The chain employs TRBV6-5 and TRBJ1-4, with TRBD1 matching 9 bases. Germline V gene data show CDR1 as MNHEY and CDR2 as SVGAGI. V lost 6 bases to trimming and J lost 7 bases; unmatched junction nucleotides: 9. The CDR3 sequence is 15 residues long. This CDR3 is CASRLRGTGTEKLFF. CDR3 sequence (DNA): TGTGCCAGCAGGCTCCGGGGGACAGGGACTGAAAAACTGTTTTTT.

CDR3 DNA: TGTGCCAGCAGCCATGGGACAGAAAGGGGCGAGCAGTACTTC. Its protein product is CASSHGTERGEQYF. This chain uses TRBV7-9 with TRBJ2-7; 7 nucleotides align to TRBD1. The V gene's germline CDR1 is SEHNR and CDR2 FQNEAQ (reference sequence). The J segment lost 6 bases and the V segment lost 5 bases, leaving 10 bases of the junction unmatched. The CDR3 is 14 amino acids.

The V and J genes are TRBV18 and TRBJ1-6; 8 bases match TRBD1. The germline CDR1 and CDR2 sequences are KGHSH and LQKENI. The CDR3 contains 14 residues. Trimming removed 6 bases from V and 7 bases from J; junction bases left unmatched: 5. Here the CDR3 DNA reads TGTGCCAGCTCGGGGGACAGGTCAAATTCACCCCTCCACTTT. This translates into CASSGDRSNSPLHF.

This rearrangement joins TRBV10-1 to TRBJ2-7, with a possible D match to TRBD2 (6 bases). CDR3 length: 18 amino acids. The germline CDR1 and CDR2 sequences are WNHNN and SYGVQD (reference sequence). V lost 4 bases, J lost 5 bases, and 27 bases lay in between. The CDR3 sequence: CASSGARLSIGGVNEQYF. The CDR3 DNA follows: TGCGCCAGCAGTGGGGCCAGACTTTCTATTGGAGGGGTCAACGAGCAGTACTTC.

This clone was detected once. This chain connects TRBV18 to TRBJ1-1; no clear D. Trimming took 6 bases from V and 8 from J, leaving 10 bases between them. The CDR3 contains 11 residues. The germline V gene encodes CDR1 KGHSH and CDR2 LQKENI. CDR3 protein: CASSAKEEAFF. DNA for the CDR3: TGTGCCAGCTCCGCCAAAGAAGAAGCTTTCTTT.

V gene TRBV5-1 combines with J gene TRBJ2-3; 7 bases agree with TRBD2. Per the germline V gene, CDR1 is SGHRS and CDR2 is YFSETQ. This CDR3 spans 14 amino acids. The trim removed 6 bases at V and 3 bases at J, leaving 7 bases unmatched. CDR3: CASKEGGATDTQYF. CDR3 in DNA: TGCGCCAGCAAGGAGGGAGGGGCTACAGATACGCAGTATTTT.

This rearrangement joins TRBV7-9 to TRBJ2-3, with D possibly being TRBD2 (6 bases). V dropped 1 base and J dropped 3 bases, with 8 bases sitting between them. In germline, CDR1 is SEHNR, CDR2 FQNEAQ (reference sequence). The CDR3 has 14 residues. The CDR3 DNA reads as TGTGCCAGCAGCTTAGATGGGGGGACAGATACGCAGTATTTT. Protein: CASSLDGGTDTQYF.

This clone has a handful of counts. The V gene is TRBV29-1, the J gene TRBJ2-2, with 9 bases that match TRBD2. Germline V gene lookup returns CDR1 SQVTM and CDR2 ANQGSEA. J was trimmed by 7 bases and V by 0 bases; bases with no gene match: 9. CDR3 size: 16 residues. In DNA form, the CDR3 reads TGCAGCGTTGAAGATCGGCGGGAGGGCCGGTTCGGGGAGCTGTTTTTT. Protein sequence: CSVEDRREGRFGELFF.

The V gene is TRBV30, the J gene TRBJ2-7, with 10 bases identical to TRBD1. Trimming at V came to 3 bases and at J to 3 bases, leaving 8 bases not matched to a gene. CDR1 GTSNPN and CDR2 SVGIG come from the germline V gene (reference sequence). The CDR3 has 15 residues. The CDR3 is CAWRPTGQGNYEQYF. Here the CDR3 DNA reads TGTGCCTGGAGACCGACGGGACAGGGGAACTACGAGCAGTACTTC.

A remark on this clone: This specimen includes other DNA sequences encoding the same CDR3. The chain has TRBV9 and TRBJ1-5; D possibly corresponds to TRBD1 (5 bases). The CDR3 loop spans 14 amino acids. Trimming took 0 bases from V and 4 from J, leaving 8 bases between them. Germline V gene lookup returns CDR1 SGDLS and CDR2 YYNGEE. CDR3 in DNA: TGTGCCAGCAGCGTAGACGGGGCAAATCAGCCCCAGCATTTT. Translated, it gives CASSVDGANQPQHF.